This T cell receptor beta chain emerged from a study of shared T cell receptors in the human thymus (dated by TCRdb to about 2021). In terms of the full investigation: The study investigated the way shared, self-reactive T-cell receptor alpha chains are produced in the human thymus.

Taken from cysteine to phenylalanine, the CDR3 has 13 residues. Just the 39-base CDR3 DNA is kept, in frame starting at base 1. Based on the germline V gene, the CDR1 and CDR2 sequences are MNHEY and SVGAGI. Cut back by 6 bases and 5 bases, the V and J ends lie 13 bases apart. Notes on this clone: What antigen it recognizes has not been identified. No much larger clonotype is one base removed from it; base qualities were not supplied.

Receptor libraries were prepared by the immunoSEQ multiplex PCR assay. Not all clones reach the TCRdb copy of this immuneACCESS table, which keeps in-frame sequences only. Checked studies attribute under half of the gap to unresolved V genes and leave the rest unexplained. For this sample the table gives under 850,000 clones, of which 85% to 90% were detected only once. The ten most abundant clones make up approximately 0.01% of the sample. In addition, the sample was reused for a study of human thymus T cells. From that second study: Immunologically healthy infants undergoing open corrective cardiac surgery for congenital heart defects in Finland were used as donors. Thymus tissue was collected as surgical resects that were removed during corrective cardiac surgery. Usage of V and J gene segments appeared to be biased in both the thymic and the peripheral blood repertoires. The related research reported highly overlapping thymic TCR repertoires among unrelated individuals. The study described the TCR alpha and beta repertoires in roughly 8 infant thymus samples and a handful of matching peripheral blood samples. Donor ages ranged from roughly 6 to 250 days, and the cohort comprised about six male and a couple of female infants. Thymocytes were released mechanically from tissue and stored at -70 °C as pellets of about 9-32 million cells. A QIAsymphony instrument was used to extract genomic DNA from frozen cell pellets. TCRB and TCRAD loci were amplified from a standardized quantity of quality-controlled genomic DNA using the immunoSEQ multiplex PCR assay. The amplicons spanned the V(D)J region and were long enough to cover the CDR3 and allow V and J genes to be identified. Amplicon sequencing was performed on an Illumina platform through the commercial immunoSEQ service. Primer bias and sequencing errors were corrected using previously described methods, and TCRAD and TCRB definitions followed the IMGT database. The repertoires were analysed using immunoSEQ Analyzer 3.0 and VDJTools for basic statistics, V/J segment usage, diversity estimates, rarefaction and pairwise overlap. Diversity was estimated with Chao1, ChaoE, Efron-Thisted, Shannon and inverse Simpson indices, and also on datasets down-sampled to the smallest sample. Repertoire overlap was assessed by strict matching of CDR3 nucleotide sequence, V gene and J gene, and clustering was done by Jaccard-based multidimensional scaling. On average, thymus samples gave roughly 800,000 unique TCRB clonotypes, whereas blood samples gave about 92,000.

Sequenced sample: thymocytes. The V gene is TRBV6-5 and the J gene is TRBJ2-5; a confident D gene designation cannot be given. The source is a boy in the first two years of life with a congenital heart defect. Donor details come from another sample of the same person, matched by shared clones. The nucleotide sequence is given as TGTGCCAGCAGGGTTAGTGGTCGCGAGACCCAGTACTTC. Its product reads: CASRVSGRETQYF.